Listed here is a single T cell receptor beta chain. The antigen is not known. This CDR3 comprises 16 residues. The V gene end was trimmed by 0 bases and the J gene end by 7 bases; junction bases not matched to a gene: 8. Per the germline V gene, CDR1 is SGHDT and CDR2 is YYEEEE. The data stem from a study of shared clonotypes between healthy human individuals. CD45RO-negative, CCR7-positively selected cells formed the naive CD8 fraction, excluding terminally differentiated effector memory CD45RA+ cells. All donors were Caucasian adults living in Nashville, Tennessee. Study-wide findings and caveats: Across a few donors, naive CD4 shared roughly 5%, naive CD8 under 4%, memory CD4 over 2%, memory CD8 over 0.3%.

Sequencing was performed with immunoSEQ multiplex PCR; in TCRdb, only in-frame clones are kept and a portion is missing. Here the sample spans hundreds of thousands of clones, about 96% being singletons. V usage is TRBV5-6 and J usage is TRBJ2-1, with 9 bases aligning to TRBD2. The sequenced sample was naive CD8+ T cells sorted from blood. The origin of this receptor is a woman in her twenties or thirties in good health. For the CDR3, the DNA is TGTGCCAGCAGCTTGGCCCTAGCGGGGAGGGTGAATGAGCAGTTCTTC. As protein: CASSLALAGRVNEQFF.